A selection of T cell receptor beta chains follows, all from one sample in a study of blood T cell repertoires in COVID-19. The repertoire was sequenced with immunoSEQ multiplex PCR; TCRdb's copy has only in-frame clones and lacks some. Here the sample spans over 45,000 clones, 60% to 80% being singletons. Sequenced sample: peripheral blood. Receptors were obtained from a human donor with active or convalescent COVID-19. The donor label of this sample is uncertain. The CDR3 runs from the conserved cysteine through the conserved F or W. A D gene is named only where the DNA matches it firmly. Clone size is given for some rows only: seen once, a few or many times, or a class if the clone is expanded.

v_call	clone_size	j_call	d_call	cdr3_aa	cdr3_nt
TRBV9	NA	TRBJ2-3	NA	CASSQGIGTGGYTQYF	TGTGCCAGCAGCCAGGGGATTGGGACCGGCGGGTATACGCAGTATTTT
TRBV5-4	NA	TRBJ2-7	NA	CASSLGLQNYEQYF	TGTGCCAGCAGCTTGGGGCTACAGAACTACGAGCAGTACTTC
TRBV7-8	few	TRBJ1-5	NA	CASSFSGQINQPQHF	TGTGCCAGCAGCTTTTCCGGACAGATCAATCAGCCCCAGCATTTT
TRBV27	NA	TRBJ1-5	TRBD1	CASSSRTGDQPQHF	TGTGCCAGCAGTTCCCGGACAGGAGATCAGCCCCAGCATTTT
TRBV4-1	NA	TRBJ1-5	TRBD1	CASSQGGQGIQPQHF	TGCGCCAGCAGCCAGGGGGGACAGGGGATTCAGCCCCAGCATTTT
TRBV7-2	NA	TRBJ1-1	TRBD1	CASSLTGGTEAFF	TGTGCCAGCAGTTTGACAGGGGGCACTGAAGCTTTCTTT
TRBV11-1	NA	TRBJ1-2	NA	CASSLGTGNYGYTF	TGTGCCAGCAGCTTAGGCACAGGGAACTATGGCTACACCTTC
TRBV6-1	NA	TRBJ2-7	TRBD2	CASSEIAGGRYEQYF	TGTGCCAGCAGTGAGATAGCGGGAGGACGCTACGAGCAGTACTTC
TRBV7-9	NA	TRBJ1-1	TRBD1	CASSLAGTGNTEAFF	TGTGCCAGCAGCCTGGCCGGGACAGGGAACACTGAAGCTTTCTTT
TRBV11-2	NA	TRBJ1-3	TRBD1	CASSLGQAFLNTIYF	TGTGCCAGCAGCTTGGGACAGGCTTTCCTAAACACCATATATTTT
TRBV12-3/TRBV12-4	NA	TRBJ1-2	NA	CASSQSNYGYTF	TGTGCCAGCAGCCAGTCTAACTATGGCTACACCTTC
TRBV12-3/TRBV12-4	NA	TRBJ1-1	NA	CASNLGANTEAFF	TGTGCCAGCAACCTAGGGGCGAACACTGAAGCTTTCTTT
TRBV4-1	NA	TRBJ1-2	NA	CASSHSDYGYTF	TGCGCCAGCAGCCACTCGGACTATGGCTACACCTTC
TRBV6-6	NA	TRBJ1-2	NA	CASNAGRYGYTF	TGTGCCAGCAACGCAGGTCGCTATGGCTACACCTTC